The present T cell receptor (beta chain) was sequenced within a study of blood T cell repertoires in COVID-19. Background on the study: From the United States, Italy and Spain came samples of acute and convalescent COVID-19. The cDNA or gDNA used as material had been derived from T cells, B-cell-depleted T cells, or PBMCs.

Original processing methods: Researchers report that nucleated cell counts were estimated from reference gene primer amplification. TCRdb's table, derived via immunoSEQ multiplex PCR, lists solely in-frame clones and lacks some. That table gives V, J and clone size, and the DNA gave D and trimming. The repertoire holds about 230,000 clones, with approximately 86% as singletons. Seattle's cohort entered during active infection and was followed longitudinally. J gave up 6 bases and V 7 bases, and 6 bases lay outside the gene matches. The CDR3 covers 13 residues. Germline values: CDR1 SNHLY, CDR2 FYNNEI.

Material: peripheral blood. The chain joins TRBV2 to TRBJ1-5; TRBD1 matches at 7 bases. This sequence originates from a woman aged 30 to 39 with COVID-19, enrolled during active disease. The CDR3, as DNA: TGTGCCAGCAAGGGGGCGGTAGGTCAGCCCCAGCATTTT. This encodes CASKGAVGQPQHF.